Sequencing of this TCR beta chain was carried out in a study of T-cell reconstitution after alpha-beta-depleted transplantation in children. General study findings and limits: Newly made T cells mostly supplied T-cell counts and diversity one year after transplant. Approximately two months post-transplant, alpha-beta T cells reportedly originated from several hundred expanded graft clones.

CDR1 and CDR2 (germline): SGHKS, YYEKEE (reference sequence). With V trimmed by 4 bases and J by 6 bases, 7 bases remained unmatched. CDR3 size: 15 residues. This clonotype has more than one count but fewer than ten. What it binds is unknown. Unique molecular identifiers were used in preparing the TCRbeta library. TCRdb re-analysed the PCR reads in MiXCR, keeping a single row per CDR3 protein. The sample holds some 290,000 distinct CDR3 sequences, approximately 23% seen once. The rearrangement joins TRBV5-5 to TRBJ2-2; 9 positions match TRBD1. This clonotype was sampled from a male patient between 10 and 17 years old who had a stem cell transplant for acute lymphoblastic leukemia, so the T cells may come from the graft donor. The specimen comprised PBMCs, mostly from graft donor cells, sampled 180 days after TCRalphabeta/CD19-depleted stem cell transplant. The CDR3 DNA reads as TGTGCCAGCAGCGGGACAGGGAGGGGTCCCGGGGAGCTGTTTTTT. This sequence encodes CASSGTGRGPGELFF.